Shown below are 15 T cell receptor beta chains from a single sample sequenced in a study of cytomegalovirus exposure and HLA in healthy donors. 13 Jbeta primers and 60 Vbeta primers were used for the PCR. The data were produced by immunoSEQ multiplex PCR, yet TCRdb's version contains in-frame clones alone and is incomplete. The repertoire holds 200,000 to 250,000 clones, with approximately 82% as singletons. The sample taken for sequencing was PBMCs. These receptors came from a man younger than 30 in good health and CMV-seronegative.

V and J are TRBV27 and TRBJ2-7; a possible D gene is TRBD2 (5 bases). V lost 8 bases and J lost 4, with 9 bases in between. The CDR3 length is 11 residues. In germline, CDR1 is MNHEY, CDR2 SMNVEV (reference sequence). CDR3 sequence (DNA): TGTGCCAGCCTAGGGAGTTACGAGCAGTACTTC. Its protein product is CASLGSYEQYF.

This chain uses TRBV16 with TRBJ1-5, with 7 bases fitting TRBD1. The CDR3 consists of 15 residues. The V gene end was trimmed by 0 bases and the J gene end by 6 bases; junction bases not matched to a gene: 5. Germline V gene sequence: CDR1 KGHSY, CDR2 FQNENV. The DNA of the CDR3 is TGTGCCAGCAGCCAATCACCCAGGGGGAGTCAGCCCCAGCATTTT. Translating gives CASSQSPRGSQPQHF.

This clone was counted once. Sequence at one end of the junction differs from germline and may be a read error. The gene calls are TRBV7-9 and TRBJ2-6, with TRBD2 as a possible D gene (5 bases). Germline CDR1 SEHNR, CDR2 FQNEAQ (reference sequence). The CDR3 loop spans 15 amino acids. The CDR3 DNA follows: TGTTCCAGCAGCCCGTATCGGGGTGGGGCCAACGTCCTGACTTTC. This encodes CSSSPYRGGANVLTF. The whole variable domain, remainder taken from reference TRBV7-9 and TRBJ2-6, is DTGVSQNPRHKITKRGQNVTFRCDPISEHNRLYWYRQTLGQGPEFLTYFQNEAQLEKSRLLSDRFSAERPKGSFSTLEIQRTEQGDSAMYLCSSSPYRGGANVLTFGAGSRLTVL.

The chain couples TRBV10-3 to TRBJ1-2, with D unresolved. The germline V and J ends were trimmed by 8 bases and 4 bases, with 14 bases remaining between them. The germline V gene has CDR1 ENHRY and CDR2 SYGVKD. The CDR3 is made up of 13 amino acids. The CDR3 DNA sequence: TGTGCCATCTCGACACCCCATGTCTATGGCTACACCTTC. This codes for CAISTPHVYGYTF.

The gene calls are TRBV6-5 and TRBJ1-4, with 8 bases lining up with TRBD1. This CDR3 is 15 amino acids long. Germline CDR1 is MNHEY and CDR2 is SVGAGI. Trimming cost V 6 bases and J 1 base; bases outside gene matches: 4. The CDR3 DNA is TGTGCCAGCAGCCTTGACAGGGGAACTAATGAAAAACTGTTTTTT. This encodes CASSLDRGTNEKLFF.

CDR3 nucleotides: TGTGCCAGCAGTAGGACAGGCGGAAACACCATATATTTT. Residues: CASSRTGGNTIYF. This sequence joins TRBV2 and TRBJ1-3; TRBD1 matches 7 bases. The V gene end was trimmed by 5 bases and the J gene end by 4 bases; junction bases not matched to a gene: 2. CDR3 length: 13 amino acids. Germline lookup yields CDR1 SNHLY and CDR2 FYNNEI.

This clone was seen only a few times. Other DNA sequences in this specimen translate into the identical CDR3. The V call is TRBV11-2, the J call TRBJ1-1, with D hard to call. The CDR3 extends over 13 amino acids. Trimming cost V 1 base and J 1 base, with 4 bases left between them. Germline loops: CDR1 SGHAT, CDR2 FQNNGV. DNA for the CDR3: TGTGCCAGCAGCTTAGGACAGAACACTGAAGCTTTCTTT. Amino acids: CASSLGQNTEAFF.

This clone has just a few counts. V gene TRBV6-1 combines with J gene TRBJ2-1; 12 positions agree with TRBD2. There are 15 residues in the CDR3. V dropped 7 bases and J dropped 4; count of bases not matched to a gene: 5. The V gene's germline CDR1 is MNHNS and CDR2 SASEGT. DNA for the CDR3: TGTGCCAGCATCGATGGGACTAGCGGGTACAATGAGCAGTTCTTC. Protein: CASIDGTSGYNEQFF.

This clone was seen only a few times. As DNA, the CDR3 is TGTGCCAGCAGCTTAGCAAGGAGACCAGGGGGCGCTACTGGGGCCAACGTCCTGACTTTC. Protein: CASSLARRPGGATGANVLTF. V and J are TRBV7-8 and TRBJ2-6; 8 bases are a match to TRBD1. The CDR3 is 20 amino acids. V gave up 0 bases and J gave up 2 bases; unmatched junction bases: 12. Germline values: CDR1 SGHVS, CDR2 FQNEAQ.

This chain connects TRBV6-1 to TRBJ2-7; no definite D call. CDR1 MNHNS and CDR2 SASEGT come from the germline V gene. V lost 5 bases and J 1 base, leaving 15 bases between the germline ends. The CDR3 sequence is 15 residues long. The CDR3 region has the DNA TGTGCCAGCAGTCGTCATGCTAGAGAATCCTACGAGCAGTACTTC. Amino acids: CASSRHARESYEQYF.

The chain is built from TRBV9 and TRBJ1-3, with a weak D call TRBD1 (6 bases). The germline V gene has CDR1 SGDLS and CDR2 YYNGEE. CDR3 length equals 18 residues. V lost 2 bases and J lost 4, with 22 bases in between. As DNA, the CDR3 is TGTGCCAGCAGCGTTGGTAACAGGGTTCACTTCGAGGGAAACACCATATATTTT. It specifies CASSVGNRVHFEGNTIYF.

V and J are TRBV19 and TRBJ1-1; maybe TRBD1 (5 bases). This CDR3 has 13 amino acids. Between the trimmed V and J ends, which lost 6 bases and 5 bases, there was a span of 13 bases. Germline values: CDR1 LNHDA, CDR2 SQIVND (reference sequence). CDR3 protein: CASRDGGWTEAFF. Here the CDR3 DNA reads TGTGCCAGTAGGGACGGGGGGTGGACTGAAGCTTTCTTT. Drawing the rest from reference TRBV19 and TRBJ1-1, the complete variable domain is DGGITQSPKYLFRKEGQNVTLSCEQNLNHDAMYWYRQDPGQGLRLIYYSQIVNDFQKGDIAEGYSVSREKKESFPLTVTSAQKNPTAFYLCASRDGGWTEAFFGQGTRLTVV.

The chain combines TRBV29-1 with TRBJ2-5; the D gene is possibly TRBD2 (5 bases). V dropped 4 bases and J dropped 1 base, with 13 bases sitting between them. From germline, CDR1 is SQVTM and CDR2 ANQGSEA. The CDR3 is 14 residues long. CDR3 in amino acids: CSVAPREPQETQYF. The CDR3 nucleotides read TGCAGCGTTGCTCCGAGGGAACCCCAAGAGACCCAGTACTTC.

This chain links TRBV5-1 with TRBJ2-2; 9 bases are a match to TRBD2. From germline, CDR1 is SGHRS and CDR2 YFSETQ. Germline trimming cut 5 bases from V and 0 bases from J; bases unmatched to any gene: 5. This CDR3 region has 16 residues. The CDR3 sequence is CASRYLAGPNTGELFF. The CDR3 DNA follows: TGCGCCAGCAGATATCTAGCGGGACCGAACACCGGGGAGCTGTTTTTT.

The chain links TRBV15 to TRBJ2-1; the D gene is possibly TRBD2 (5 bases). V lost 8 bases, J lost 8 bases, and 16 bases lay in between. The CDR3 has 13 amino acids. Germline V lookup: CDR1 LNHNV, CDR2 YYDKDF (reference sequence). CDR3 DNA: TGTGCCACCTCCTACGGGGTCTCCGATGAGCAGTTCTTC. Translating it yields CATSYGVSDEQFF.